This TCR beta chain is from a study of T-cell memory formation after mild COVID-19. Study information: TCR clusters mostly belonged to single donors. Study findings and constraints: Cross-reactive memory apparently joined, as some responding clones appeared in pre-infection memory. Clones which contracted sat mainly in CM and EM if CD4+, and in EMRA if CD8+.

This clonotype was counted at least ten times. Its antigen is undetermined. TCR alpha and TCR beta cDNA libraries carrying sample barcodes and UMIs were produced by 5'RACE using constant-segment primers. TCRdb re-derived calls from the 5' RACE reads in MiXCR, one entry per CDR3 protein. The sample includes some 190,000 distinct CDR3 sequences, 16% of them seen just once. The clonotype comes from an adult woman who had mild COVID-19 (a few samples of this study predate the infection). Cell type and time point are not known. Sequencing was performed on PBMCs or a T cell subset sorted from them (not recorded which).

The CDR3 nucleotides read TGTGCCAGCAGCTTAGGCGGGACAGGTTCCTACGAGCAGTACTTC. Translation gives CASSLGGTGSYEQYF. V gene TRBV7-2 combines with J gene TRBJ2-7; TRBD1 matches 8 bases. This CDR3 comprises 15 residues. V lost 1 base to trimming and J lost 1 base; unmatched junction nucleotides: 3. The germline V gene has CDR1 SGHTA and CDR2 FQGNSA. The full variable domain, completed using reference TRBV7-2 and TRBJ2-7, is GAGVSQSPSNKVTEKGKDVELRCDPISGHTALYWYRQSLGQGLEFLIYFQGNSAPDKSGLPSDRFSAERTGGSVSTLTIQRTQQEDSAVYLCASSLGGTGSYEQYFGPGTRLTVT.